The 28 T cell receptor beta chains reported below all come from one sample, sequenced in a study of vaccination effects on CD4 cells after COVID-19. The table came from immunoSEQ multiplex PCR; TCRdb's copy has only in-frame clones and leaves some out. The sample includes fewer than 90,000 clones, over 60% of them seen just once. These receptors are not linked to any known antigen. Viral peptide pools were used in the ViraFEST assay to expand antigen-specific CD4+ T cells, and sequencing came afterward. Cells that had been cultured for 10 days were the source of isolated CD4+ T cells. Infection dated between March and December 2020, before the Alpha, Beta and Delta variants reached the United States. Here the sequenced sample was CD4+ T cells from PBMCs cultured with HIV peptides, taken before COVID-19 vaccination. Subset here: HIV-1 Nef peptide pool negative control/reference culture. The receptors originated from a human donor who had a prior SARS-CoV-2 infection.

The chain carries TRBV12-3 or TRBV12-4 and TRBJ1-6, with 9 bases fitting TRBD1. The CDR3 runs to 12 residues. V lost 7 bases to trimming and J lost 14 bases; unmatched junction nucleotides: 6. The CDR3 region is CASNRQGVTLHF. The CDR3 DNA reads TGTGCCAGCAACCGACAGGGGGTCACCCTCCACTTT.

The chain uses TRBV11-2 and TRBJ2-4; 12 bases are a match to TRBD2. This CDR3 comprises 17 residues. CDR1 is SGHAT, CDR2 FQNNGV, per germline. V lost 3 bases to trimming and J lost 0 bases; unmatched junction nucleotides: 3. The CDR3 bases are TGTGCCAGCAGCTTTGGGGGACTAGCGGGAGCCAAAAACATTCAGTACTTC. Its translation is CASSFGGLAGAKNIQYF.

This clone was seen only a few times. The J gene is TRBJ2-1, the V gene TRBV18; 7 bases are a match to TRBD1. This CDR3 is 15 amino acids long. Germline V gene sequence: CDR1 KGHSH, CDR2 LQKENI. The ends lost 3 bases at V and 1 base at J; junction bases unmatched: 3. The CDR3 bases are TGTGCCAGCTCACCCGGCAGGGGGTCCTACAATGAGCAGTTCTTC. Translated, it gives CASSPGRGSYNEQFF.

The V gene is TRBV5-1, the J gene TRBJ2-7; 7 bases map to TRBD2. CDR1 is SGHRS, CDR2 YFSETQ, per germline. The CDR3 consists of 13 residues. V was pared by 1 base and J by 13 bases, with 11 bases of the junction left unmatched. The CDR3: CASSLRGDHSNYF. For the CDR3, the DNA is TGCGCCAGCAGCTTGCGGGGGGACCACAGCAACTACTTC. The variable domain in full, with the rest retrieved from reference TRBV5-1 and TRBJ2-7, is KAGVTQTPRYLIKTRGQQVTLSCSPISGHRSVSWYQQTPGQGLQFLFEYFSETQRNKGNFPGRFSGRQFSNSRSEMNVSTLELGDSALYLCASSLRGDHSNYFGPGTRLTVT.

Only a few counts were recorded for this clone. This rearrangement joins TRBV6-2 or TRBV6-3 to TRBJ1-2; D gene ambiguous. Trimming took 2 bases from V and 8 from J, leaving 9 bases between them. The CDR3 is 12 amino acids. Germline loops: CDR1 MNHEY, CDR2 SVGEGT. Written as DNA, the CDR3 is TGTGCCAGCAGTTACACCGTAGGGGGCTACACCTTC. Translated, it gives CASSYTVGGYTF.

In nucleotides, the CDR3 is TGTGCCAGCAGAAAGGGTAGCGGTAATGAAAAACTGTTTTTT. Amino acid sequence: CASRKGSGNEKLFF. The chain has TRBV7-2 and TRBJ1-4; D is undetermined. There are 14 residues in the CDR3. CDR1 and CDR2 (germline): SGHTA, FQGNSA. Trimming cost V 6 bases and J 4 bases, with 12 bases left between them.

The chain carries TRBV19 and TRBJ2-3; no clear D. The V end was cut by 4 bases, the J end by 0 bases, with 8 bases between. This CDR3 is 14 amino acids long. Germline-derived CDR1 and CDR2 are LNHDA and SQIVND (reference sequence). CDR3 coding DNA: TGTGCCAGTAGTACCGGGTTTAGCACAGATACGCAGTATTTT. Protein product: CASSTGFSTDTQYF.

The J gene is TRBJ1-4, the V gene TRBV7-9; a possible D gene is TRBD1 (5 bases). The CDR3 is made up of 15 amino acids. The germline gives CDR1 SEHNR, CDR2 FQNEAQ (reference sequence). The V gene lost 1 base and the J gene lost 5 bases, with 11 bases spanning the gap. The CDR3 DNA follows: TGTGCCAGCAGCTTAGATGGGACGGTAAATGAAAAACTGTTTTTT. Translating it yields CASSLDGTVNEKLFF.

The chain links TRBV5-5 to TRBJ1-1; D is possibly TRBD1 (6 bases). Germline-derived CDR1 and CDR2 are SGHKS and YYEKEE (reference sequence). Trimming left V 0 bases short and J 6 bases short, with 15 bases between. The CDR3 is 15 amino acids. The CDR3 DNA follows: TGTGCCAGCAGCTTGGTTGGCAGGGGAGTATCTGAAGCTTTCTTT. This encodes CASSLVGRGVSEAFF.

In this sample, this clone turned up a few times. This sequence joins TRBV7-6 and TRBJ2-5; D remains unclear. V lost 2 bases and J 1 base, leaving 8 bases between the germline ends. The V gene's germline CDR1 is SGHVS and CDR2 FNYEAQ. The CDR3 consists of 14 residues. CDR3 protein: CASSLRAFQETQYF. CDR3 bases: TGTGCCAGCAGCTTAAGGGCCTTCCAAGAGACCCAGTACTTC.

This sequence joins TRBV27 and TRBJ1-2, with D maybe TRBD1 (5 bases). The CDR3 contains 15 residues. Germline values: CDR1 MNHEY, CDR2 SMNVEV (reference sequence). Trimming shortened V by 4 bases and J by 4 bases, and 16 bases separated the two germline ends. CDR3 residues: CASSSTGGGGYGYTF. The CDR3 DNA sequence: TGTGCCAGCAGTTCAACAGGTGGGGGTGGCTATGGCTACACCTTC.

The CDR3 reads CASSPTALTEAFF. Here the CDR3 DNA reads TGTGCCAGCAGCCCGACCGCACTCACTGAAGCTTTCTTT. The chain has TRBV7-2 and TRBJ1-1; no clear D. Germline V gene sequence: CDR1 SGHTA, CDR2 FQGNSA. The CDR3 is made up of 13 amino acids. V lost 5 bases and J lost 4, with 11 bases in between.

The chain carries TRBV10-3 and TRBJ2-1; 14 nucleotides align to TRBD2. The CDR3 covers 13 residues. Germline V gene lookup returns CDR1 ENHRY and CDR2 SYGVKD. J was trimmed by 8 bases and V by 9 bases; bases with no gene match: 3. This CDR3 reads CAIGTSGGHEQFF. The CDR3 coding sequence is TGTGCCATTGGGACTAGCGGGGGTCATGAGCAGTTCTTC.

V is TRBV29-1 and J is TRBJ1-2; maybe TRBD1 (6 bases). Germline loops: CDR1 SQVTM, CDR2 ANQGSEA. The V and J ends lost 7 bases and 4 bases respectively, with 16 bases between them. This CDR3 region has 13 residues. Here the CDR3 DNA reads TGCAGCGGTGACGCAGGGGATGGCTATGGCTACACCTTC. Translating gives CSGDAGDGYGYTF.

The DNA for the CDR3 is TGTGCCAGCAGCCAAGGTGGGGGGACAGATACGCAGTATTTT. Amino acid sequence: CASSQGGGTDTQYF. The chain links TRBV4-2 to TRBJ2-3; D may be TRBD2 (6 bases). The CDR3 has 14 amino acids. V was clipped by 1 base and J by 3 bases, with 8 bases between them. Looked up from germline, CDR1 is LGHNA and CDR2 is YNFKEQ.

This clone was seen more than once but under ten times. This chain links TRBV4-3 with TRBJ1-3; TRBD1 might be the D (6 bases). The germline gives CDR1 LGHNA, CDR2 YSLEER. V lost 1 base and J lost 7, with 14 bases in between. CDR3 length: 15 amino acids. CDR3 loop: CASSQGGQITNTIYF. The CDR3 DNA is TGCGCCAGCAGCCAAGGTGGACAGATCACCAACACCATATATTTT.

The chain couples TRBV4-1 to TRBJ2-5, with TRBD1 matching 9 bases. CDR3 size: 16 residues. The J segment lost 9 bases and the V segment lost 0 bases, leaving 11 bases of the junction unmatched. Looked up from germline, CDR1 is MGHRA and CDR2 is YSYEKL. The CDR3 reads CASSQDDRGGERAQYF. CDR3 bases: TGCGCCAGCAGCCAAGATGACAGGGGGGGCGAACGGGCCCAGTACTTC.

The chain combines TRBV5-1 with TRBJ2-1; 12 nucleotides line up with TRBD2. V shed 0 bases and J 4 bases; nucleotides not matched to a gene: 8. This CDR3 region has 18 residues. In germline, CDR1 is SGHRS, CDR2 YFSETQ. The CDR3 reads CASSLGLAGGLGYNEQFF. The CDR3 DNA sequence: TGCGCCAGCAGCTTGGGGCTAGCGGGGGGGCTTGGGTACAATGAGCAGTTCTTC.

This clone has just one count. The chain has TRBV5-1 and TRBJ2-5, with D perhaps given as TRBD1 or TRBD2 (5 bases each). V lost 3 bases and J lost 2, with 17 bases in between. CDR1 and CDR2 from the germline V gene are SGHRS and YFSETQ. This CDR3 is 16 amino acids long. CDR3: CASSYLSGTRQETQYF. The CDR3 DNA is TGCGCCAGCAGCTATTTATCCGGGACGAGACAAGAGACCCAGTACTTC.

The gene calls are TRBV7-2 and TRBJ2-7, with TRBD2 identical over 12 bases. Trimming cost V 2 bases and J 7 bases; bases outside gene matches: 15. The CDR3 runs to 18 residues. Germline CDR1 SGHTA, CDR2 FQGNSA. The CDR3 coding sequence is TGTGCCAGCAGCTTAAGGTCCTACAGGACTAGCGGGAAGAGGGAGCAGTACTTC. Its protein is CASSLRSYRTSGKREQYF.

This sequence joins TRBV27 and TRBJ2-1, with no clear D. The CDR3 runs 13 residues. V dropped 6 bases and J dropped 9 bases, with 15 bases sitting between them. Per germline, CDR1 MNHEY and CDR2 SMNVEV (reference sequence). CDR3 sequence reads: CASRANQRAEQFF. CDR3 sequence (DNA): TGTGCCAGCAGAGCCAACCAACGGGCTGAGCAGTTCTTC.

There are a few counts of this clone. The genes are TRBV5-5 and TRBJ2-1; no clear D gene. CDR3 length equals 13 residues. In germline, CDR1 is SGHKS, CDR2 YYEKEE (reference sequence). Between the trimmed V and J ends, which lost 2 bases and 7 bases, there was a span of 10 bases. This CDR3 reads CASSFLVWNEQFF. CDR3 in DNA: TGTGCCAGCAGCTTCCTAGTTTGGAATGAGCAGTTCTTC.

This clone turned up a few times. This chain uses TRBV5-1 with TRBJ1-3, with a possible D match to TRBD1 (5 bases). The CDR3 runs to 16 residues. Germline CDR1 and CDR2: SGHRS and YFSETQ. V dropped 4 bases and J dropped 0 bases, with 14 bases sitting between them. Here the CDR3 DNA reads TGCGCCAGCAGCCTTACCACGGGGACCTCTGGAAACACCATATATTTT. Encoded protein: CASSLTTGTSGNTIYF. Based on the CDR3 plus reference TRBV5-1 and TRBJ1-3, the full variable domain is KAGVTQTPRYLIKTRGQQVTLSCSPISGHRSVSWYQQTPGQGLQFLFEYFSETQRNKGNFPGRFSGRQFSNSRSEMNVSTLELGDSALYLCASSLTTGTSGNTIYFGEGSWLTVV.

This clone has only a few counts. V and J are TRBV7-2 and TRBJ1-2; maybe TRBD1 (5 bases). Deletions cut 4 bases from V and 5 bases from J, with 11 bases between. The CDR3 is made up of 13 amino acids. Germline CDR1 is SGHTA and CDR2 is FQGNSA. The CDR3 sequence is CASSSGTEYGYTF. The CDR3 DNA reads as TGTGCCAGCAGCTCGGGGACCGAATATGGCTACACCTTC.

CDR3 in amino acids: CASSKEERANYGYTF. As DNA, the CDR3 is TGTGCCAGCAGCAAAGAGGAAAGGGCTAACTATGGCTACACCTTC. The chain carries TRBV21-1 and TRBJ1-2. TRBV21-1 counts as a pseudogene. The CDR3 is made up of 15 amino acids.

The gene calls are TRBV4-1 and TRBJ1-2; 8 bases are shared with TRBD1. Germline V CDR1 and CDR2: MGHRA, YSYEKL. This CDR3 region has 15 residues. V gave up 4 bases and J gave up 4 bases; unmatched junction bases: 8. The CDR3 region is CASSPDRGGSYGYTF. CDR3 DNA: TGCGCCAGCAGCCCAGACAGGGGAGGTAGCTATGGCTACACCTTC.

This chain uses TRBV12-3 or TRBV12-4 with TRBJ2-7; D call uncertain. This CDR3 comprises 11 residues. V was cut by 5 bases and J by 4 bases, with 6 bases left in between. The CDR3 here is CASSQFYEQYF. CDR3 bases: TGTGCCAGCAGTCAGTTTTACGAGCAGTACTTC.

For this clone: This CDR3 is also generated by other DNA sequences in the sample. J is TRBJ1-6 and V is TRBV7-2; D not certain. Trimming took off 2 bases at V and 6 bases at J, with 2 bases between the two ends. The CDR3 consists of 12 residues. Germline CDR1 is SGHTA and CDR2 is FQGNSA. This CDR3 reads CASSLTNSPLHF. The CDR3 DNA reads as TGTGCCAGCAGCTTAACTAATTCACCCCTCCACTTT.